This record covers a single T cell receptor beta chain. Its antigen is still unknown. This sample's TCRbeta library carried unique molecular identifier barcodes. MiXCR, run by TCRdb on the PCR reads, gives a single entry per CDR3 protein. The sample carries some 450,000 distinct CDR3 sequences, roughly 43% recorded once. This CDR3 comprises 11 residues. Germline CDR1 SEHNR, CDR2 FQNEAQ (reference sequence). V dropped 5 bases and J dropped 8 bases, with 7 bases sitting between them. This sample was taken from a study of T-cell reconstitution after alpha-beta-depleted transplantation in children. Study-wide points: Several hundred rapidly expanded clones from non-depleted graft cells reportedly supplied alpha-beta T cells about two months post-transplant. Day-60 TCRbeta diversity that was high in some patients was derived from surviving recipient T cells and thymic progenitors. Most T-cell counts and diversity one year after the transplant came from T cells that were newly produced.

This clonotype was obtained from a girl aged 2-9 years with aplastic anemia, due to receive a stem cell transplant. The chain combines TRBV7-9 with TRBJ2-1; D is tentatively TRBD1 or TRBD2 (5 bases each). Specimen: PBMCs, collected before TCRalphabeta/CD19-depleted stem cell transplant. The DNA for the CDR3 is TGTGCCAGCAGCGGGACGGATGAGCAGTTCTTC. This translates into CASSGTDEQFF.